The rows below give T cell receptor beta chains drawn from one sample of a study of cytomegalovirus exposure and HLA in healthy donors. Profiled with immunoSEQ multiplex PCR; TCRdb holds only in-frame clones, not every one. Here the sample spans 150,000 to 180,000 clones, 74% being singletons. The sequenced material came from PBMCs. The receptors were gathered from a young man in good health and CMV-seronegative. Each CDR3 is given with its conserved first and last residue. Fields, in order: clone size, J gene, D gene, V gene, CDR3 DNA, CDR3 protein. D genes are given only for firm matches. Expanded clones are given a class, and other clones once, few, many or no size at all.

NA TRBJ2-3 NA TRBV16 TGTGCCAGCAGCCCGGGGGGCACAGATACGCAGTATTTT CASSPGGTDTQYF
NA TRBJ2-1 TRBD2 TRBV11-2 TGTGCCAGCAGCAGGACTAGCGGGAACTACAATGAGCAGTTCTTC CASSRTSGNYNEQFF
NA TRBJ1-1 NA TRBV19 TGTGCCAGTAGTATCGGGAGGGAGACTGAAGCTTTCTTT CASSIGRETEAFF
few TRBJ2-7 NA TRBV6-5 TGTGCCAGCACCCCCAGCCCAGGAAACTCCTACGAGCAGTACTTC CASTPSPGNSYEQYF
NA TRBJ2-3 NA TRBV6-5 TGTGCCAGCAGATTGGGCAGGCAAAGCACAGATACGCAGTATTTT CASRLGRQSTDTQYF
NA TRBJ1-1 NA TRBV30 TGTGCCTCGACCACCACGGCGAGGGGGATAGGGAGTGAAGCTTTCTTT CASTTTARGIGSEAFF
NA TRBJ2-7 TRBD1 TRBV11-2 TGTGCCAGCAGCTTCCGTAGGGGGCTCGAGCAGTACTTC CASSFRRGLEQYF
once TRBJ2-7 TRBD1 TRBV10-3 TGTGCCATCAGTGGGGACAGGGACTACGAGCAGTACTTC CAISGDRDYEQYF
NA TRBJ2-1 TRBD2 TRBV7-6 TGTGCCAGCAGCCCGGGACTAGCGGGGGGCAGGGATGAGCAGTTCTTC CASSPGLAGGRDEQFF
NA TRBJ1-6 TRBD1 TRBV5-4 TGTGCCAGCAGCTTGGGACCTAATAACAGGGGTTCACCCCTCCACTTT CASSLGPNNRGSPLHF
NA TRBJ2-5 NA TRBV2 TGTGCCAGCAGTGGGACTACAGGCGAGACCCAGTACTTC CASSGTTGETQYF
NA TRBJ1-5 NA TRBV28 TGTGCCAGCAGCTCACGACAGGTGCTGAATCAGCCCCAGCATTTT CASSSRQVLNQPQHF
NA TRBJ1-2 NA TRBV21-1 TGTGCCAGATTCCGTCGCGGGTCGTCTTACAGGGTTAGGATAGGAAATGGCTACACCTTC CARFRRGSSYRVRIGNGYTF
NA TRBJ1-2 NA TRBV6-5 TGTGCCAGCACCCCTTACGTACAGGGAAACTATGGCTACACCTTC CASTPYVQGNYGYTF
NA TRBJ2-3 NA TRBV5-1 TGCGCCAGCAGCTCCGGACAGAGCACAGATACGCAGTATTTT CASSSGQSTDTQYF